This T cell receptor beta chain was profiled in a study of a mutant IDH1 vaccine in newly diagnosed glioma. On the study more broadly: Sex distribution of treated patients was around 62% male and 37.5% female; mean age was around 40 years. Most patients had radiochemotherapy with temozolomide before enrollment; others had one alone. Study-wide results and limits: Vaccine-induced responses were seen in under 95% of patients, spanning several MHC alleles.

Sequencing was performed with immunoSEQ multiplex PCR; in TCRdb, only in-frame clones are kept and a portion is missing. The repertoire holds 75,000 to 80,000 clones, with around 90% as singletons. V gave up 5 bases and J gave up 1 base, with 2 bases separating them. The CDR3 contains 12 residues. Germline V CDR1 and CDR2: SEHNR, FQNEAQ (reference sequence). Specified time point: week 5, during vaccination. It was 300 ug of mutant IDH1 20-mer peptide that made up each vaccine dose, given with topical imiquimod. Points on this clone: The antigen remains unidentified.

Source: PBMCs, taken from a glioma patient whose treatment included an IDH1 peptide vaccine. V is TRBV7-9 and J is TRBJ2-2; D not certain. The receptor was isolated from a woman in her fifties or sixties with glioma. The DNA of the CDR3 is TGTGCCAGCAGCCTGAACACCGGGGAGCTGTTTTTT. Protein: CASSLNTGELFF. The full variable domain, with the rest looked up from reference TRBV7-9 and TRBJ2-2, is DTGVSQNPRHKITKRGQNVTFRCDPISEHNRLYWYRQTLGQGPEFLTYFQNEAQLEKSRLLSDRFSAERPKGSFSTLEIQRTEQGDSAMYLCASSLNTGELFFGEGSRLTVL.